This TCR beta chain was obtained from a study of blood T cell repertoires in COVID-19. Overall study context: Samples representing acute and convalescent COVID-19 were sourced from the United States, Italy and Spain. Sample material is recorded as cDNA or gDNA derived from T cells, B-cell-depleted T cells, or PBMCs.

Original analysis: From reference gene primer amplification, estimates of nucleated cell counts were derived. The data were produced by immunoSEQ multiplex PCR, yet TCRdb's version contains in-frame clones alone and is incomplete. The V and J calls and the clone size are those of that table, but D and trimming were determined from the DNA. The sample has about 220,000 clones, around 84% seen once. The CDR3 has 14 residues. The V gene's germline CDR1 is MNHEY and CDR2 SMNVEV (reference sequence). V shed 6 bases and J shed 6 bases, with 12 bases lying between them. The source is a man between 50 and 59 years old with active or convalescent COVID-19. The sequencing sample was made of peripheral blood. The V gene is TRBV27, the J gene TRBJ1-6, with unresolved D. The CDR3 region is CASSPATGNSPLHF. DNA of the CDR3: TGTGCCAGCAGCCCCGCAACGGGTAATTCACCCCTCCACTTT.